The 13 T cell receptor beta chains reported below all come from one sample, sequenced in a study of cytomegalovirus exposure and HLA in healthy donors. The PCR was carried out with 60 Vbeta primers and 13 Jbeta primers. Produced via immunoSEQ multiplex PCR; TCRdb's table is partial and in-frame only. The record lists about 210,000 clones, of which the ten most abundant hold more than 0.75%. What was sequenced was PBMCs. The receptors were sampled from a woman in her 30s in good health and CMV-seropositive.

This rearrangement joins TRBV9 to TRBJ1-2; TRBD1 might be the D (6 bases). V was clipped by 5 bases and J by 7 bases, with 21 bases between them. From germline, CDR1 is SGDLS and CDR2 YYNGEE. The length of the CDR3 is 15 residues. The CDR3 sequence is CASSTTETGYGGYTF. In DNA, the CDR3 is TGTGCCAGCAGTACGACCGAGACAGGTTATGGTGGCTACACCTTC.

The chain joins TRBV11-2 to TRBJ1-6; 7 bases match TRBD1. The CDR3 spans 16 residues. V dropped 2 bases and J dropped 7; count of bases not matched to a gene: 8. Germline V gene data show CDR1 as SGHAT and CDR2 as FQNNGV. The CDR3 DNA is TGTGCCAGCAGCTTAAATAATCAGGGGGACAATTCACCCCTCCACTTT. It codes for CASSLNNQGDNSPLHF.

The chain links TRBV7-9 to TRBJ1-3, with D unresolved. This CDR3 has 12 residues. Looked up from germline, CDR1 is SEHNR and CDR2 is FQNEAQ (reference sequence). Trimming removed 7 bases from V and 8 bases from J, with 12 bases in between. CDR3: CASTPFGDTIYF. The CDR3 DNA sequence: TGTGCCAGCACCCCCTTCGGGGACACCATATATTTT.

The CDR3 nucleotides read TGCGCCAGCAGCCAAGCACAGGGGGGATACACTGAAGCTTTCTTT. Residues: CASSQAQGGYTEAFF. The chain joins TRBV4-1 to TRBJ1-1; 8 nucleotides match TRBD1. The germline V gene has CDR1 MGHRA and CDR2 YSYEKL. The CDR3 has 15 residues. J was trimmed by 3 bases and V by 1 base; bases with no gene match: 4.

This rearrangement joins TRBV5-1 to TRBJ1-1; D might be TRBD1 (6 bases). This CDR3 contains 14 residues. CDR1 and CDR2 (germline): SGHRS, YFSETQ. Between the trimmed V and J ends, which lost 6 bases and 4 bases, there was a span of 16 bases. For the CDR3, the DNA is TGCGCCAGCACCAACGACAGGTCAACCACTGAAGCTTTCTTT. Its protein is CASTNDRSTTEAFF.

The chain is built from TRBV15 and TRBJ2-5; perhaps TRBD2 as D (6 bases). V was cut by 7 bases and J by 5 bases, with 20 bases left in between. Germline CDR1 reads LNHNV; CDR2 reads YYDKDF (reference sequence). This CDR3 spans 15 amino acids. The CDR3 spells CATTQTATAGETQYF. The CDR3 DNA reads as TGTGCCACCACCCAGACAGCGACCGCGGGGGAGACCCAGTACTTC.

The chain uses TRBV6-4 and TRBJ1-1, with 8 bases matching TRBD1. The CDR3 runs 14 residues. Looked up from germline, CDR1 is MRHNA and CDR2 is SNTAGT. Trimming cost V 6 bases and J 4 bases; bases outside gene matches: 7. CDR3 sequence (DNA): TGTGCCAGCAGCGTTACCGGGACAGGCACTGAAGCTTTCTTT. This codes for CASSVTGTGTEAFF.

CDR3 amino acids: CASSKWLGTGSEYTF. The CDR3 DNA sequence: TGTGCCAGCAGCAAATGGCTAGGGACAGGGAGTGAGTACACCTTC. V is TRBV21-1 and J is TRBJ1-2; the D segment call TRBD1 is taken from the table without a DNA check. TRBV21-1 is designated a pseudogene. The CDR3 is made up of 15 amino acids.

J is TRBJ2-1 and V is TRBV7-7; 12 bases map to TRBD1. The CDR3 is made up of 17 amino acids. Germline V CDR1 and CDR2: SSHAT, FNYEAQ (reference sequence). J lost 5 bases, V lost 4 bases, and 9 bases had no gene match. Written as DNA, the CDR3 is TGTGCCAGCAGCTCCTACTTGGGACAGGGGGCTAACAATGAGCAGTTCTTC. Its protein is CASSSYLGQGANNEQFF. The complete variable domain, with remaining parts taken from reference TRBV7-7 and TRBJ2-1, reads GAGVSQSPRYKVTKRGQDVTLRCDPISSHATLYWYQQALGQGPEFLTYFNYEAQPDKSGLPSDRFSAERPEGSISTLTIQRTEQRDSAMYRCASSSYLGQGANNEQFFGPGTRLTVL.

J is TRBJ2-5 and V is TRBV15, with D uncertain. CDR3 length equals 13 residues. Trimming removed 8 bases from V and 5 bases from J, with 15 bases in between. Germline V gives CDR1 LNHNV, CDR2 YYDKDF (reference sequence). This CDR3 reads CATGLLDGETQYF. The CDR3 coding sequence is TGTGCCACCGGGCTCCTCGATGGGGAGACCCAGTACTTC.

The J gene is TRBJ1-5, the V gene TRBV19, with 7 nucleotides matching TRBD1. Per the germline V gene, CDR1 is LNHDA and CDR2 is SQIVND (reference sequence). This CDR3 region has 13 residues. V lost 7 bases, J lost 4 bases, and 4 bases stayed unmatched. The CDR3 DNA is TGTGCCAGTAACCGGGACAGAAATCAGCCCCAGCATTTT. Translating gives CASNRDRNQPQHF.

The CDR3 DNA reads TGTGCCAGCTCACCCCCGGTCCAAGGGGCACTTCCTAACTATGGCTACACCTTC. Residues: CASSPPVQGALPNYGYTF. The chain combines TRBV18 with TRBJ1-2; D might be TRBD1 (5 bases). Trimming removed 3 bases from V and 0 bases from J, with 20 bases in between. Germline V lookup: CDR1 KGHSH, CDR2 LQKENI. CDR3 size: 18 residues.

The V gene is TRBV9, the J gene TRBJ1-6; a weak D match, TRBD1 (5 bases). Germline V gene data show CDR1 as SGDLS and CDR2 as YYNGEE. This CDR3 contains 13 residues. V was pared by 4 bases and J by 15 bases, with 17 bases between. The CDR3 loop is CASSSLGARDLHF. CDR3 nucleotide sequence: TGTGCCAGCAGCTCCCTAGGGGCAAGAGACCTCCACTTT.